The 30 T cell receptor beta chains in this list originate from one sample, sequenced in a study of CD4+ T cells in melanoma. Measured with immunoSEQ multiplex PCR; TCRdb has only the in-frame clones, and not every one. The sample lists approximately 16,000 clones; approximately 88% were seen once. Sequenced material: cells from a culture (not recorded whether cultured in vitro). The origin of the receptors is a human donor with melanoma.

This chain links TRBV4-2 with TRBJ2-2; D is perhaps TRBD2 (6 bases). The CDR3 loop spans 19 amino acids. Trimming pared 3 bases from V and 4 bases from J, leaving 24 bases between. Germline V gene lookup returns CDR1 LGHNA and CDR2 YNFKEQ. For the CDR3, the DNA is TGTGCCAGCAGCCAGGAATCCACCCCCGGGACTCAAGCCACCGGGGAGCTGTTTTTT. Its protein is CASSQESTPGTQATGELFF.

The rearrangement uses TRBV28 and TRBJ1-4; TRBD1 agrees at 7 bases. V shed 3 bases, J shed 6 bases, and the junction held 7 bases outside the gene matches. From germline, CDR1 is MDHEN and CDR2 SYDVKM. The CDR3 extends over 15 amino acids. CDR3 sequence reads: CASSFPGTDDEKLFF. CDR3 in DNA: TGTGCCAGCAGTTTCCCCGGGACAGATGATGAAAAACTGTTTTTT.

This clone has more than one count but fewer than ten. V and J are TRBV19 and TRBJ2-7; D is uncertain. The germline CDR1 and CDR2 sequences are LNHDA and SQIVND (reference sequence). This CDR3 region has 13 residues. V dropped 4 bases and J dropped 6 bases, with 13 bases sitting between them. CDR3: CASSNGRYAEQYF. The CDR3, as DNA: TGTGCCAGTAGTAACGGCAGGTATGCCGAGCAGTACTTC. The full variable domain, rest sourced from reference TRBV19 and TRBJ2-7, is DGGITQSPKYLFRKEGQNVTLSCEQNLNHDAMYWYRQDPGQGLRLIYYSQIVNDFQKGDIAEGYSVSREKKESFPLTVTSAQKNPTAFYLCASSNGRYAEQYFGPGTRLTVT.

On this clone itself: Other DNA sequences in this specimen translate into the identical CDR3. The chain has TRBV5-1 and TRBJ1-3; possibly TRBD1 for D (6 bases). Germline CDR1 and CDR2: SGHRS and YFSETQ. CDR3 length: 16 residues. Trimming removed 2 bases at V and 4 bases at J, with 16 bases between. The DNA for the CDR3 is TGCGCCAGCAGCTTAAGAGAGGGGGGATCCGGAAACACCATATATTTT. Encoded protein: CASSLREGGSGNTIYF.

Only one count was recorded for this clone. The chain joins TRBV2 to TRBJ2-7; D is perhaps TRBD1 (5 bases). CDR1 and CDR2 (germline): SNHLY, FYNNEI. Trimming removed 6 bases from V and 0 bases from J, with 12 bases in between. The CDR3 length is 14 residues. In DNA form, the CDR3 reads TGTGCCAGCAGGTATGACAGTAGCTCCTACGAGCAGTACTTC. Its translation: CASRYDSSSYEQYF.

J is TRBJ1-1 and V is TRBV6-5, with 8 nucleotides matching TRBD1. CDR1 and CDR2 from the germline V gene are MNHEY and SVGAGI. The CDR3 covers 15 residues. V dropped 6 bases and J dropped 1; count of bases not matched to a gene: 7. The CDR3 DNA is TGTGCCAGCAGAGATACCGGGACAGGGAACACTGAAGCTTTCTTT. Protein sequence: CASRDTGTGNTEAFF.

V usage is TRBV29-1 and J usage is TRBJ2-7, with D possibly matching TRBD1 (5 bases). There are 11 residues in the CDR3. Per the germline V gene, CDR1 is SQVTM and CDR2 is ANQGSEA. The V end was cut by 7 bases, the J end by 5 bases, with 12 bases between. CDR3 protein: CSGTDSDEQYF. CDR3 DNA: TGCAGCGGGACCGACAGTGACGAGCAGTACTTC.

This clone was seen only once. The V call is TRBV6-1, the J call TRBJ2-3, with D unclear. V gave up 0 bases and J gave up 0 bases, with 19 bases separating them. The CDR3 is made up of 19 amino acids. Germline-derived CDR1 and CDR2 are MNHNS and SASEGT. The CDR3 loop is CASSEAHSMVVTSTDTQYF. The DNA for the CDR3 is TGTGCCAGCAGTGAAGCCCACTCTATGGTGGTTACTAGCACAGATACGCAGTATTTT.

The rearrangement uses TRBV9 and TRBJ1-1; 8 bases line up with TRBD1. The CDR3 is 15 amino acids. Germline V CDR1 and CDR2: SGDLS, YYNGEE. The trim removed 1 base at V and 2 bases at J, leaving 4 bases unmatched. Written as DNA, the CDR3 is TGTGCCAGCAGCGTAACCGGACAGGGAAACACTGAAGCTTTCTTT. Translating it yields CASSVTGQGNTEAFF.

This clone has just one count. The chain links TRBV6-1 to TRBJ1-5, with D perhaps TRBD1 (6 bases). V shed 11 bases and J shed 1 base, with 15 bases lying between them. CDR1 and CDR2 (germline): MNHNS, SASEGT. The CDR3 runs to 14 residues. CDR3 in DNA: TGTGCCGTAACCGGGACAAGAAGCAATCAGCCCCAGCATTTT. Protein product: CAVTGTRSNQPQHF.

The chain joins TRBV5-4 to TRBJ2-5; D tentatively fits TRBD1 or TRBD2 (5 bases each). Deletions cut 4 bases from V and 0 bases from J, with 16 bases between. The CDR3 runs 16 residues. CDR1 is SGHNT, CDR2 YYREEE, per germline (reference sequence). CDR3 in amino acids: CASSPTRDVDQETQYF. CDR3 nucleotides: TGTGCCAGCAGCCCAACTCGGGACGTGGACCAAGAGACCCAGTACTTC. The full variable domain, in which reference TRBV5-4 and TRBJ2-5 provide the parts outside the CDR3, is ETGVTQSPTHLIKTRGQQVTLRCSSQSGHNTVSWYQQALGQGPQFIFQYYREEENGRGNFPPRFSGLQFPNYSSELNVNALELDDSALYLCASSPTRDVDQETQYFGPGTRLLVL.

The chain couples TRBV5-1 to TRBJ1-2; 11 bases map to TRBD1. This CDR3 is 15 amino acids long. CDR1 SGHRS and CDR2 YFSETQ come from the germline V gene. V shed 0 bases, J shed 8 bases, and the junction held 6 bases outside the gene matches. CDR3 coding DNA: TGCGCCAGCAGCTTGGGCGGGACAGGGGGGCAAGGCTACACCTTC. It codes for CASSLGGTGGQGYTF.

The chain links TRBV2 to TRBJ1-2; weak D call: TRBD1 (5 bases). The V end lost 1 base, the J end lost 2 bases, and 5 bases lay between the germline ends. From germline, CDR1 is SNHLY and CDR2 FYNNEI. The CDR3 length is 13 residues. CDR3 coding DNA: TGTGCCAGCAGTGAAGAGGGGAACTATGGCTACACCTTC. Protein product: CASSEEGNYGYTF.

The chain has TRBV18 and TRBJ2-7; D perhaps matches TRBD2 (6 bases). The CDR3 is 13 residues long. Germline values: CDR1 KGHSH, CDR2 LQKENI. Trimming removed 2 bases from V and 5 bases from J, with 10 bases in between. The CDR3 here is CASSPRTTDEQYF. As DNA, the CDR3 is TGTGCCAGCTCACCAAGGACTACCGACGAGCAGTACTTC.

The chain combines TRBV9 with TRBJ2-2; D is unclear. V lost 0 bases to trimming and J lost 9 bases, with 18 bases between them. The CDR3 runs to 16 residues. Germline V gene data show CDR1 as SGDLS and CDR2 as YYNGEE. CDR3 in amino acids: CASSVGPSGLVRELFF. The CDR3 DNA follows: TGTGCCAGCAGCGTAGGCCCCTCGGGCCTAGTTCGGGAGCTGTTTTTT.

V gene TRBV7-9 combines with J gene TRBJ2-1, with TRBD2 as a possible D gene (6 bases). From germline, CDR1 is SEHNR and CDR2 FQNEAQ (reference sequence). The CDR3 is 16 residues long. Deletions cut 3 bases from V and 7 bases from J, with 19 bases between. The CDR3: CASSFSSGRGGNEQFF. The CDR3 region has the DNA TGTGCCAGCAGCTTTTCGTCCGGGAGAGGTGGGAATGAGCAGTTCTTC.

The chain recombines TRBV4-1 with TRBJ1-3; D is ambiguous. V dropped 4 bases and J dropped 2 bases, with 12 bases sitting between them. The CDR3 runs to 15 residues. Germline V lookup: CDR1 MGHRA, CDR2 YSYEKL. The CDR3 is CASSPTGSTGNTIYF. For the CDR3, the DNA is TGCGCCAGCAGCCCTACGGGGAGCACTGGAAACACCATATATTTT.

V gene TRBV4-1 combines with J gene TRBJ2-7; 8 bases align to TRBD1. After removal of 3 bases from V and 3 bases from J, the junction contained 4 bases not matched to a gene. Germline CDR1 MGHRA, CDR2 YSYEKL. There are 14 residues in the CDR3. CDR3 sequence: CASSHPGQGYEQYF. In nucleotides, the CDR3 is TGCGCCAGCAGCCACCCCGGACAGGGCTACGAGCAGTACTTC.

This clone was observed a few times. The rearrangement links TRBV7-9 to TRBJ2-3; D is unclear. CDR1 is SEHNR and CDR2 is FQNEAQ in the germline V gene (reference sequence). V lost 1 base, J lost 0 bases, and 2 bases lay in between. The CDR3 spans 13 residues. The CDR3 nucleotides are TGTGCCAGCAGCTTAGTAAGCACAGATACGCAGTATTTT. Its translation: CASSLVSTDTQYF.

This chain joins TRBV6-5 and TRBJ2-1; D gene unclear. Trimming took 4 bases from V and 6 from J, leaving 16 bases between them. This CDR3 contains 15 residues. Per the germline V gene, CDR1 is MNHEY and CDR2 is SVGAGI. The CDR3 DNA reads as TGTGCCAGCAGTTCCGTCTCCTCGGAAGGCAATGAGCAGTTCTTC. It codes for CASSSVSSEGNEQFF.

The chain uses TRBV5-6 and TRBJ2-5, with 9 bases fitting TRBD2. The length of the CDR3 is 16 residues. Germline V gene sequence: CDR1 SGHDT, CDR2 YYEEEE. Trimming took 0 bases from V and 2 from J; bases not matched to a gene: 5. The CDR3 DNA is TGTGCCAGCAGCTTGGGGGCGGGGGGGGTTCAAGAGACCCAGTACTTC. Translated: CASSLGAGGVQETQYF. Variable domain in full (rest from reference TRBV5-6 and TRBJ2-5): DAGVTQSPTHLIKTRGQQVTLRCSPKSGHDTVSWYQQALGQGPQFIFQYYEEEERQRGNFPDRFSGHQFPNYSSELNVNALLLGDSALYLCASSLGAGGVQETQYFGPGTRLLVL.

The chain combines TRBV7-9 with TRBJ1-1, with a possible D match to TRBD1 (5 bases). The CDR3 sequence is 13 residues long. Trimming pared 6 bases from V and 3 bases from J, leaving 11 bases between. Germline CDR1 is SEHNR and CDR2 is FQNEAQ (reference sequence). CDR3 residues: CASSSTEYTEAFF. The DNA for the CDR3 is TGTGCCAGCAGTTCGACAGAATACACTGAAGCTTTCTTT.

The chain uses TRBV5-1 and TRBJ2-1; 10 positions agree with TRBD1. CDR3 length equals 17 residues. CDR1 and CDR2 from the germline V gene are SGHRS and YFSETQ. Trimming at V came to 6 bases and at J to 2 bases, leaving 11 bases not matched to a gene. The CDR3 loop reads CASTTEIGTGAYNEQFF. In DNA, the CDR3 is TGCGCCAGCACGACCGAGATCGGGACAGGGGCCTACAATGAGCAGTTCTTC.

This sequence joins TRBV4-2 and TRBJ2-3; 10 bases fit TRBD1. The J segment lost 6 bases and the V segment lost 6 bases, leaving 12 bases of the junction unmatched. Germline CDR1 LGHNA, CDR2 YNFKEQ. The CDR3 contains 16 residues. Here the CDR3 reads CASSLRQGASLDTQYF. CDR3 coding DNA: TGTGCCAGCAGTCTTAGACAGGGGGCGAGTTTGGATACGCAGTATTTT.

The chain is built from TRBV27 and TRBJ1-2, with D possibly matching TRBD1 (5 bases). The CDR3 totals 15 residues. The germline CDR1 and CDR2 sequences are MNHEY and SMNVEV (reference sequence). Deletions cut 2 bases from V and 4 bases from J, with 14 bases between. The CDR3 nucleotides are TGTGCCAGCAGTTTAAACTGGCGGGGGGGCTATGGCTACACCTTC. It encodes CASSLNWRGGYGYTF.

This rearrangement joins TRBV2 to TRBJ1-4; D is possibly TRBD1 (6 bases). Trimming removed 4 bases from V and 4 bases from J, with 19 bases in between. The CDR3 has 17 amino acids. Germline CDR1 is SNHLY and CDR2 is FYNNEI. CDR3 bases: TGTGCCAGCAGTGCCCCGGCAGGGAGGGGGATTAATGAAAAACTGTTTTTT. Translated, it gives CASSAPAGRGINEKLFF.

V gene TRBV11-2 combines with J gene TRBJ2-5; D is undetermined. The CDR3 consists of 11 residues. Germline CDR1 SGHAT, CDR2 FQNNGV. Deletions cut 8 bases from V and 6 bases from J, with 10 bases between. In nucleotides, the CDR3 is TGTGCCAGCGCATCCAGCAAGACCCAGTACTTC. Encoded protein: CASASSKTQYF. The whole variable domain, remainder taken from reference TRBV11-2 and TRBJ2-5, is EAGVAQSPRYKIIEKRQSVAFWCNPISGHATLYWYQQILGQGPKLLIQFQNNGVVDDSQLPKDRFSAERLKGVDSTLKIQPAKLEDSAVYLCASASSKTQYFGPGTRLLVL.

This clone was recorded only once. The V call is TRBV5-1, the J call TRBJ2-1; possibly TRBD2 for D (5 bases). Germline V CDR1 and CDR2: SGHRS, YFSETQ. The CDR3 consists of 15 residues. The V end was cut by 2 bases, the J end by 0 bases, with 9 bases between. DNA for the CDR3: TGCGCCAGCAGCTTTGGGAGTAGCTCCTACAATGAGCAGTTCTTC. Translating it yields CASSFGSSSYNEQFF.

This sequence joins TRBV19 and TRBJ1-5, with a possible D match to TRBD1 (5 bases). V was cut by 11 bases and J by 6 bases, with 17 bases left in between. The CDR3 sequence is 13 residues long. The germline gives CDR1 LNHDA, CDR2 SQIVND (reference sequence). In nucleotides, the CDR3 is TGTGCCTCGAGAGACAGCCTTGGTCAGCCCCAGCATTTT. This gives the protein CASRDSLGQPQHF. Based on the CDR3 plus reference TRBV19 and TRBJ1-5, the full variable domain is DGGITQSPKYLFRKEGQNVTLSCEQNLNHDAMYWYRQDPGQGLRLIYYSQIVNDFQKGDIAEGYSVSREKKESFPLTVTSAQKNPTAFYLCASRDSLGQPQHFGDGTRLSIL.

The CDR3 region is CASSMAGDRHNQPQHF. CDR3 sequence (DNA): TGTGCCAGTAGTATGGCAGGAGATCGCCACAATCAGCCCCAGCATTTT. The V and J genes are TRBV19 and TRBJ1-5; D is unclear. The CDR3 contains 16 residues. Trimming removed 3 bases from V and 3 bases from J, with 15 bases in between. Germline CDR1 is LNHDA and CDR2 is SQIVND (reference sequence).